These T cell receptor beta chains were read from a single sample in a study of T cell responses to AZD1222 COVID-19 vaccine. Assay: immunoSEQ multiplex PCR; the TCRdb copy retains only in-frame clones and omits some. The table has some 150,000 clones, 85% to 95% seen once; the top ten hold 0.7% to 1%. The sample was peripheral blood, taken on day 0 of MenACWY control vaccination. The receptors stem from an adult in good health. Each CDR3 is given with its conserved first and last residue. A D gene is named only where the DNA matches it firmly. Size is omitted from some rows. Given values are once, few, many or a class for expanded clones.

D: .
J: TRBJ2-7
size: once
V: TRBV5-1
CDR3: CASSLIPGAQDEQYF
DNA: TGCGCCAGCAGCTTGATTCCGGGGGCGCAGGACGAGCAGTACTTC

D: .
J: TRBJ1-2
size: once
V: TRBV28
CDR3: CASTRSEGNYGYTF
DNA: TGTGCCAGCACCCGGAGCGAGGGAAACTATGGCTACACCTTC

D: .
J: TRBJ1-2
size: .
V: TRBV19
CDR3: CASSEILANYGYTF
DNA: TGTGCCAGTAGTGAGATTCTAGCTAACTATGGCTACACCTTC

D: TRBD1
J: TRBJ2-7
size: .
V: TRBV6-5
CDR3: CASSYIGDRTYEQYF
DNA: TGTGCCAGCAGTTACATAGGGGACAGGACTTACGAGCAGTACTTC

D: .
J: TRBJ1-3
size: .
V: TRBV12-3/TRBV12-4
CDR3: CASSFGNTIYF
DNA: TGTGCCAGCAGTTTTGGAAACACCATATATTTT

D: TRBD1
J: TRBJ2-5
size: .
V: TRBV10-3
CDR3: CATDTGTGVSDF
DNA: TGTGCCACAGACACCGGGACAGGGGTGTCCGACTTC

D: .
J: TRBJ1-4
size: .
V: TRBV5-6
CDR3: CASSHPATNEKLFF
DNA: TGTGCCAGCAGCCACCCAGCAACTAATGAAAAACTGTTTTTT

D: .
J: TRBJ1-5
size: .
V: TRBV7-6
CDR3: CASSPEMGNQPQHF
DNA: TGTGCCAGCAGCCCTGAGATGGGAAATCAGCCCCAGCATTTT

D: .
J: TRBJ2-5
size: .
V: TRBV6-1
CDR3: CASSEARGLQETQYF
DNA: TGTGCCAGCAGTGAGGCGCGGGGCCTCCAAGAGACCCAGTACTTC

D: TRBD2
J: TRBJ2-3
size: .
V: TRBV5-4
CDR3: CASSLVAGSSTDTQYF
DNA: TGTGCCAGCAGCTTAGTAGCGGGGTCTAGCACAGATACGCAGTATTTT

D: .
J: TRBJ1-1
size: .
V: TRBV3-1/TRBV3-2
CDR3: CASSQDPEEAFF
DNA: TGTGCCAGCAGCCAAGACCCCGAGGAAGCTTTCTTT

D: .
J: TRBJ1-3
size: .
V: TRBV30
CDR3: CACQAMGTYSGNTIYF
DNA: TGTGCCTGCCAGGCGATGGGGACGTACTCTGGAAACACCATATATTTT

D: TRBD1
J: TRBJ1-1
size: .
V: TRBV29-1
CDR3: CSASHRGDTEAFF
DNA: TGCAGCGCCAGCCACAGGGGGGACACTGAAGCTTTCTTT

D: .
J: TRBJ1-5
size: .
V: TRBV27
CDR3: CASSHLGQAGNQPQHF
DNA: TGTGCCAGCAGCCACCTGGGTCAGGCAGGCAATCAGCCCCAGCATTTT

D: .
J: TRBJ1-2
size: .
V: TRBV11-2
CDR3: CASSFDSNYGYTF
DNA: TGTGCCAGCAGCTTCGACAGTAACTATGGCTACACCTTC

D: TRBD2
J: TRBJ2-1
size: .
V: TRBV30
CDR3: CAWSNAGGEQFF
DNA: TGTGCCTGGAGCAACGCGGGAGGGGAGCAGTTCTTC

D: .
J: TRBJ1-1
size: .
V: TRBV27
CDR3: CATYSQGMNTEAFF
DNA: TGTGCCACTTATTCACAGGGCATGAACACTGAAGCTTTCTTT

D: .
J: TRBJ1-5
size: .
V: TRBV5-6
CDR3: CASSLEGGPSQPQHF
DNA: TGTGCCAGCAGCTTAGAGGGCGGTCCAAGTCAGCCCCAGCATTTT

D: .
J: TRBJ2-7
size: .
V: TRBV2
CDR3: CASIYTISYEQYF
DNA: TGTGCCAGCATCTACACCATTTCCTACGAGCAGTACTTC

D: TRBD2
J: TRBJ2-1
size: .
V: TRBV9
CDR3: CASSVAGLAGGSYNEQFF
DNA: TGTGCCAGCAGCGTAGCGGGACTAGCGGGAGGCTCCTACAATGAGCAGTTCTTC

D: .
J: TRBJ2-1
size: .
V: TRBV6-5
CDR3: CASSYSDRQTYNEQFF
DNA: TGTGCCAGCAGTTACTCAGATCGGCAGACCTACAATGAGCAGTTCTTC

D: TRBD2
J: TRBJ2-7
size: .
V: TRBV5-1
CDR3: CASSSSGGGAYEQYF
DNA: TGCGCCAGCAGCTCGAGCGGGGGAGGGGCCTACGAGCAGTACTTC

D: TRBD1
J: TRBJ1-4
size: .
V: TRBV7-9
CDR3: CASSRAGTGSNEKLFF
DNA: TGTGCCAGCAGCAGGGCCGGGACAGGGTCTAATGAAAAACTGTTTTTT

D: .
J: TRBJ1-1
size: once
V: TRBV5-5
CDR3: CASSYRQPIANTEAFF
DNA: TGTGCCAGCAGCTACCGACAGCCAATTGCGAACACTGAAGCTTTCTTT

D: TRBD1
J: TRBJ2-6
size: .
V: TRBV27
CDR3: CASRDRVSGANVLTF
DNA: TGTGCCAGCAGGGACAGGGTTTCTGGGGCCAACGTCCTGACTTTC

D: .
J: TRBJ1-5
size: .
V: TRBV28
CDR3: CASSLPLQGTQHF
DNA: TGTGCCAGCAGTTTACCACTACAGGGCACCCAGCATTTT

D: TRBD2
J: TRBJ2-3
size: .
V: TRBV24-1
CDR3: CATSGLADPRGTDTQYF
DNA: TGTGCCACCTCAGGACTAGCGGACCCTCGGGGCACAGATACGCAGTATTTT

D: .
J: TRBJ1-2
size: .
V: TRBV18
CDR3: CASSPPVIPPAYGYTF
DNA: TGTGCCAGCTCACCACCGGTCATCCCCCCAGCATATGGCTACACCTTC

D: .
J: TRBJ1-2
size: .
V: TRBV6-5
CDR3: CASRDEGPEDYTF
DNA: TGTGCCAGCAGGGACGAGGGTCCAGAGGACTACACCTTC

D: .
J: TRBJ2-3
size: .
V: TRBV19
CDR3: CASSINRGGAALDTQYF
DNA: TGTGCCAGTAGTATAAATCGAGGAGGGGCAGCGCTAGATACGCAGTATTTT

D: .
J: TRBJ2-3
size: .
V: TRBV5-6
CDR3: CASSLGLASDTQYF
DNA: TGTGCCAGCAGCTTGGGTCTAGCCTCAGATACGCAGTATTTT

D: .
J: TRBJ1-1
size: .
V: TRBV7-9
CDR3: CASSPSGGGTEAFF
DNA: TGTGCCAGCAGCCCCTCCGGGGGAGGGACTGAAGCTTTCTTT

D: .
J: TRBJ1-2
size: .
V: TRBV7-9
CDR3: CASSFREFYGYTF
DNA: TGTGCCAGCAGCTTCCGGGAGTTCTATGGCTACACCTTC

D: TRBD1
J: TRBJ2-7
size: .
V: TRBV7-8
CDR3: CASSPPGHRGSYEQYF
DNA: TGTGCCAGCAGCCCTCCCGGGCACAGGGGTTCCTACGAGCAGTACTTC

D: TRBD2
J: TRBJ2-1
size: .
V: TRBV19
CDR3: CASSTQLLAGAHNEQFF
DNA: TGTGCCAGTAGTACCCAACTACTAGCGGGGGCCCACAATGAGCAGTTCTTC

D: .
J: TRBJ1-4
size: .
V: TRBV2
CDR3: CASSMTGGIEKLFF
DNA: TGTGCCAGCAGTATGACAGGAGGGATTGAAAAACTGTTTTTT

D: .
J: TRBJ2-2
size: .
V: TRBV4-2
CDR3: CASSQGLQGPTGELFF
DNA: TGTGCCAGCAGCCAAGGTTTGCAGGGGCCAACCGGGGAGCTGTTTTTT